Sequencing of this T cell receptor (beta chain) was carried out in a study of blood T cell repertoires in COVID-19. Original handling: Scientists estimated how many nucleated cells there were by amplifying reference gene primers. TCRdb's table, derived via immunoSEQ multiplex PCR, lists solely in-frame clones and lacks some. The DNA gave D and trimming, while V, J and clone size come from that table. Of about 87,000 clones in the sample, around 84% were seen once. The germline V and J ends were trimmed by 0 bases and 0 bases, with 9 bases remaining between them. Per the germline V gene, CDR1 is GTSNPN and CDR2 is SVGIG (reference sequence). The CDR3 consists of 15 residues.

Sequences were obtained from peripheral blood. The rearrangement joins TRBV30 to TRBJ1-3; D remains ambiguous. The receptor comes from a man aged 35 to 55 with acute or convalescent COVID-19. The chain's CDR3 is CAWSVLRSSGNTIYF. The CDR3 coding sequence is TGTGCCTGGAGTGTACTGAGAAGCTCTGGAAACACCATATATTTT. The full variable domain, completed using reference TRBV30 and TRBJ1-3, is SQTIHQWPATLVQPVGSPLSLECTVEGTSNPNLYWYRQAAGRGLQLLFYSVGIGQISSEVPQNLSASRPQDRQFILSSKKLLLSDSGFYLCAWSVLRSSGNTIYFGEGSWLTVV.